The rows below give T cell receptor beta chains drawn from one sample of a study of blood T cells in healthy people across ages. TCRdb reanalysed the 5' RACE reads using MiXCR and keeps one entry per CDR3 protein. The sample has hundreds of thousands of distinct CDR3 sequences, about 21% seen once. Sequencing input: blood. Every receptor here comes from a man between 70 and 80 years old in good health. Each CDR3 is given with its conserved first and last residue. D genes are given only for firm matches. Size values are once, few and many counts, or a class for expanded clones, and some rows have none.

clone_size cdr3_length d_call j_call v_call cdr3_aa cdr3_nt
many 14 . TRBJ2-1 TRBV7-9 CASSLDASTNEQFF TGTGCCAGCAGCTTAGATGCTAGCACCAATGAGCAGTTCTTC
many 16 . TRBJ1-1 TRBV7-9 CASRVSRGASNTEAFF TGTGCCAGCCGGGTTAGTAGGGGGGCTTCGAACACTGAAGCTTTCTTT
. 15 TRBD1 TRBJ2-1 TRBV28 CASSLPWTGRNEQFF TGTGCCAGCAGTTTACCTTGGACAGGGCGGAATGAGCAGTTCTTC
few 15 TRBD2 TRBJ2-7 TRBV3-1 CASSPAAGGFHEQYF TGTGCCAGCAGCCCTGCCGCGGGAGGGTTCCACGAGCAGTACTTC
few 15 TRBD2 TRBJ2-3 TRBV20-1 CSASRSSGRADTQYF TGCAGTGCTAGTCGTTCTAGCGGGAGAGCAGATACGCAGTATTTT
many 16 . TRBJ1-2 TRBV5-1 CASSLAYPGANYGYTF TGCGCCAGCAGCTTGGCCTACCCGGGAGCTAACTATGGCTACACCTTC
. 15 . TRBJ1-6 TRBV28 CASSLRPRVNSPLHF TGTGCCAGCAGTTTACGTCCCAGGGTTAATTCACCCCTCCACTTT
few 15 . TRBJ1-1 TRBV18 CASSPMGPRNTEAFF TGTGCCAGCTCACCAATGGGGCCTCGGAACACTGAAGCTTTCTTT
. 14 TRBD1 TRBJ1-5 TRBV30 CAWSQGTGVQPQHF TGTGCCTGGAGCCAAGGGACAGGGGTTCAGCCCCAGCATTTT
. 17 TRBD2 TRBJ2-3 TRBV9 CASSSGTSGRFTDTQYF TGTGCCAGCAGCTCGGGGACTAGCGGGAGATTCACAGATACGCAGTATTTT
. 13 . TRBJ2-1 TRBV11-2 CASSSGAHNEQFF TGTGCCAGCAGCTCGGGCGCCCACAATGAGCAGTTCTTC
few 13 . TRBJ2-5 TRBV12-3/TRBV12-4 CASSLVLRETQYF TGTGCCAGCAGTTTAGTACTCCGGGAGACCCAGTACTTC
few 12 . TRBJ2-7 TRBV7-9 CASSSGFYEQYF TGTGCCAGCAGCTCGGGGTTCTACGAGCAGTACTTC
many 15 TRBD2 TRBJ2-1 TRBV7-9 CASSIGLAGVNEQFF TGTGCCAGCAGCATAGGACTAGCGGGAGTCAATGAGCAGTTCTTC
few 14 TRBD1 TRBJ1-5 TRBV5-6 CASSSWNRGQPQHF TGTGCCAGCAGCTCCTGGAACAGGGGCCAGCCCCAGCATTTT
many 16 TRBD1 TRBJ2-7 TRBV18 CASSPPQGTGRNEQYF TGTGCCAGCTCACCACCCCAGGGGACAGGGAGGAACGAGCAGTACTTC
. 18 TRBD2 TRBJ2-1 TRBV20-1 CSASGLAGGSSSYNEQFF TGCAGTGCCTCGGGACTAGCGGGAGGGTCTAGCTCCTACAATGAGCAGTTCTTC
. 15 . TRBJ2-7 TRBV28 CASSSTGGEPYEQYF TGTGCCAGCAGCTCGACAGGCGGGGAACCCTACGAGCAGTACTTC
. 16 TRBD2 TRBJ2-4 TRBV20-1 CSAPRTSGRKGLIQYF TGCAGTGCTCCCCGGACTAGCGGGAGAAAGGGTCTCATTCAGTACTTC
few 13 . TRBJ2-1 TRBV5-6 CASSLFRDGEQFF TGTGCCAGCAGCTTATTCCGGGATGGTGAGCAGTTCTTC
few 16 . TRBJ2-7 TRBV21-1 CASSIAGTSGPFEQYF TGTGCCAGCAGCATCGCCGGGACTAGCGGGCCTTTCGAGCAGTACTTC
. 14 TRBD1 TRBJ2-7 TRBV18 CASSPDRAPYEQYF TGTGCCAGCTCACCAGACAGGGCCCCCTACGAGCAGTACTTC
many 14 . TRBJ2-1 TRBV12-3/TRBV12-4 CASSLGRSYNEQFF TGTGCCAGCAGTTTGGGGCGGTCCTACAATGAGCAGTTCTTC
. 13 TRBD2 TRBJ2-3 TRBV20-1 CSAISGSRDTQYF TGCAGTGCCATTAGCGGGAGTCGAGATACGCAGTATTTT
few 15 TRBD1 TRBJ1-6 TRBV9 CASSAGQGVDSPLHF TGTGCCAGCAGCGCCGGACAGGGTGTTGATTCACCCCTCCACTTT
few 15 . TRBJ2-5 TRBV6-5 CASSYSGGRQETQYF TGTGCCAGCAGTTACTCGGGGGGGCGCCAAGAGACCCAGTACTTC